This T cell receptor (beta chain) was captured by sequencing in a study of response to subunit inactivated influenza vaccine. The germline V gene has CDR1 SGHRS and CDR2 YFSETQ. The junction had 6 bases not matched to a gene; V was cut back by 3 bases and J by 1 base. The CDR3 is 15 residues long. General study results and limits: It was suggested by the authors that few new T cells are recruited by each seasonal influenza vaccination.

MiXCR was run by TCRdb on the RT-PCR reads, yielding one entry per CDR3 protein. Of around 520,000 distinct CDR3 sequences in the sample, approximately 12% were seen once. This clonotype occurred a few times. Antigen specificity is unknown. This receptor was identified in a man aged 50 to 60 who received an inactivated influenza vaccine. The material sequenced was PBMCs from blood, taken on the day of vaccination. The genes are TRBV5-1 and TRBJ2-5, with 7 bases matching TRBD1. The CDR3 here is CASSSLTGAQETQYF. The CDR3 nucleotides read TGCGCCAGCAGCTCGTTAACAGGGGCCCAAGAGACCCAGTACTTC.